These 21 T cell receptor beta chains originate from one sample sequenced in a study of blood T cell repertoires in COVID-19. Data came from immunoSEQ multiplex PCR; TCRdb stores just in-frame clones and leaves some out. This table has tens of thousands of clones, 80% to 90% appearing once. The material sequenced was peripheral blood. All receptors come from a man between 65 and 85 years old with acute or convalescent COVID-19.

This chain links TRBV5-4 with TRBJ1-3; 7 bases are shared with TRBD1. V shed 4 bases, J shed 0 bases, and the junction held 16 bases outside the gene matches. Germline lookup yields CDR1 SGHNT and CDR2 YYREEE (reference sequence). The CDR3 runs to 19 residues. CDR3 in amino acids: CASSQVQGGPNFSGNTIYF. DNA of the CDR3: TGTGCCAGCAGCCAGGTGCAGGGGGGCCCCAACTTCTCTGGAAACACCATATATTTT.

The chain uses TRBV7-3 and TRBJ2-3; 9 nucleotides align to TRBD2. Germline V lookup: CDR1 SGHTA, CDR2 FQGTGA. The CDR3 consists of 15 residues. Trimming removed 2 bases from V and 2 bases from J; junction bases left unmatched: 2. CDR3 bases: TGTGCCAGCAGCTTAGCGGGGGGGCCCACAGATACGCAGTATTTT. Protein: CASSLAGGPTDTQYF.

The chain carries TRBV18 and TRBJ1-5; 8 bases map to TRBD1. CDR1 is KGHSH, CDR2 LQKENI, per germline. V was pared by 6 bases and J by 1 base, with 2 bases of the junction left unmatched. CDR3 size: 14 residues. The CDR3, as DNA: TGTGCCAGCTCCGGACAGGGAAGCAATCAGCCCCAGCATTTT. It is translated as CASSGQGSNQPQHF.

This clone occurred once. The chain recombines TRBV24-1 with TRBJ2-2; D may be TRBD2 (6 bases). The V end lost 8 bases, the J end lost 3 bases, and 12 bases lay between the germline ends. This CDR3 contains 14 residues. Germline V lookup: CDR1 KGHDR, CDR2 SFDVKD. Here the CDR3 reads CATKGRGDTGELFF. In DNA, the CDR3 is TGTGCCACCAAGGGGCGGGGCGACACCGGGGAGCTGTTTTTT.

The chain employs TRBV6-5 and TRBJ1-3; the match to TRBD1 covers 7 bases. Per germline, CDR1 MNHEY and CDR2 SVGAGI. With 6 bases clipped from V and 5 bases from J, the junction kept 4 bases outside the gene matches. This CDR3 is built from 13 residues. This CDR3 reads CASRDRVRNTIYF. CDR3 coding DNA: TGTGCCAGCAGAGACAGGGTGAGAAACACCATATATTTT.

This clone was counted many times. V and J are TRBV29-1 and TRBJ1-3; perhaps TRBD1 as D (6 bases). The CDR3 has 15 residues. Trimming took 7 bases from V and 0 from J, leaving 16 bases between them. Looked up from germline, CDR1 is SQVTM and CDR2 is ANQGSEA. The CDR3 region has the DNA TGCAGCGGCCAAGATACAGGGACCTCTGGAAACACCATATATTTT. It encodes CSGQDTGTSGNTIYF.

The V and J genes are TRBV5-1 and TRBJ1-1; possible D gene TRBD1, 6 bases. This CDR3 region has 14 residues. The V gene lost 4 bases and the J gene lost 3 bases, with 13 bases spanning the gap. Germline-derived CDR1 and CDR2 are SGHRS and YFSETQ. In nucleotides, the CDR3 is TGCGCCAGCAGCGCCCCCGGGACATACACTGAAGCTTTCTTT. It is translated as CASSAPGTYTEAFF.

The chain links TRBV7-6 to TRBJ2-1, with 10 positions matching TRBD2. The germline gives CDR1 SGHVS, CDR2 FNYEAQ. V dropped 4 bases and J dropped 4; count of bases not matched to a gene: 4. The CDR3 length is 15 residues. This CDR3 reads CASSSLAGAYNEQFF. CDR3 nucleotide sequence: TGTGCCAGCAGCTCGCTAGCGGGGGCTTACAATGAGCAGTTCTTC.

V gene TRBV6-6 combines with J gene TRBJ2-2; 8 nucleotides match TRBD2. With 5 bases clipped from V and 1 base from J, the junction kept 9 bases outside the gene matches. CDR3 size: 17 residues. Germline CDR1 and CDR2: MNHNY and SVGAGI (reference sequence). In DNA, the CDR3 is TGTGCCAGCAGTCCCTTGGGGACTAGGGAGAACACCGGGGAGCTGTTTTTT. It yields the protein CASSPLGTRENTGELFF.

This CDR3 is CAISLQGGQETQYF. The CDR3 DNA reads TGTGCCATCAGTTTACAGGGGGGCCAAGAGACCCAGTACTTC. This rearrangement joins TRBV10-3 to TRBJ2-5, with TRBD1 matching over 8 bases. Germline CDR1 and CDR2: ENHRY and SYGVKD. This CDR3 region has 14 residues. Losses at the gene ends were 5 bases for V and 1 base for J; bases not matched to a gene: 3.

In its sample, this clone was seen a few times. The rearrangement joins TRBV28 to TRBJ2-7, with 9 positions matching TRBD1. Germline CDR1 reads MDHEN; CDR2 reads SYDVKM. The CDR3 contains 14 residues. The ends lost 4 bases at V and 5 bases at J; junction bases unmatched: 6. In nucleotides, the CDR3 is TGTGCCAGCAGTTCACAGGGGGCGACGGACGAGCAGTACTTC. It encodes CASSSQGATDEQYF.

This chain links TRBV10-2 with TRBJ2-3; 7 nucleotides align to TRBD2. CDR3 length: 15 residues. Germline assignment: CDR1 WSHSY and CDR2 SAAADI. After removal of 7 bases from V and 5 bases from J, the junction contained 12 bases not matched to a gene. The CDR3 spells CASTGQREGGDTQYF. The CDR3 nucleotides are TGCGCCAGCACCGGTCAGAGGGAGGGCGGAGATACGCAGTATTTT.

This clone was detected once. The V gene is TRBV3-1 (or the pseudogene TRBV3-2), the J gene TRBJ2-6; D uncertain. Germline CDR1 LGHDT, CDR2 YNNKEL (reference sequence). CDR3 length: 15 amino acids. Trimming took off 6 bases at V and 0 bases at J, with 9 bases between the two ends. The CDR3 protein is CASSERGSGANVLTF. CDR3 sequence (DNA): TGTGCCAGCAGTGAGCGCGGCTCTGGGGCCAACGTCCTGACTTTC.

V usage is TRBV19 and J usage is TRBJ2-1; 8 bases are a match to TRBD2. The germline V gene has CDR1 LNHDA and CDR2 SQIVND (reference sequence). CDR3 length equals 15 residues. After removal of 7 bases from V and 5 bases from J, the junction contained 10 bases not matched to a gene. The CDR3, as DNA: TGTGCCAGTACCGTACTAGCGGCCCCCAACAATGAGCAGTTCTTC. Amino acid sequence: CASTVLAAPNNEQFF.

The CDR3 DNA sequence: TGTGCCAGCAGCACCGGACGGGGTGGCACTAATGAAAAACTGTTTTTT. The encoded protein is CASSTGRGGTNEKLFF. V usage is TRBV5-8 and J usage is TRBJ1-4; D is ambiguous. Trimming pared 4 bases from V and 2 bases from J, leaving 15 bases between. The germline gives CDR1 SGHTS, CDR2 YDEGEE. The CDR3 is made up of 16 amino acids.

The chain couples TRBV7-9 to TRBJ2-1; perhaps TRBD2 as D (6 bases). The germline V and J ends were trimmed by 1 base and 7 bases, with 11 bases remaining between them. Germline CDR1 is SEHNR and CDR2 is FQNEAQ (reference sequence). The CDR3 totals 14 residues. CDR3 sequence reads: CASSLVGLGNEQFF. Written as DNA, the CDR3 is TGTGCCAGCAGCTTAGTGGGACTTGGGAATGAGCAGTTCTTC.

The chain has TRBV5-6 and TRBJ1-5; D is possibly TRBD1 (5 bases). Per germline, CDR1 SGHDT and CDR2 YYEEEE. CDR3 size: 15 residues. Trimming pared 4 bases from V and 6 bases from J, leaving 17 bases between. In DNA form, the CDR3 reads TGTGCCAGCAGCCGAGGTGGGGCCGCGCCTCAGCCCCAGCATTTT. Protein product: CASSRGGAAPQPQHF.

As regards this clone: Sequence at one end of the junction differs from germline and may be a read error. V gene TRBV10-2 combines with J gene TRBJ2-2; 12 bases match TRBD2. This CDR3 spans 18 amino acids. Germline V gene lookup returns CDR1 WSHSY and CDR2 SAAADI. This CDR3 is CASRAGTSGRGNAGELFF. Written as DNA, the CDR3 is TGCGCCAGCAGGGCCGGGACTAGCGGGCGAGGGAACGCCGGGGAGCTGTTTTTT.

The chain carries TRBV7-2 and TRBJ1-5; 8 nucleotides align to TRBD1. Losses at the gene ends were 2 bases for V and 3 bases for J; bases not matched to a gene: 3. From germline, CDR1 is SGHTA and CDR2 FQGNSA. The CDR3 spans 15 residues. CDR3 sequence reads: CASSLSGGVNQPQHF. CDR3 nucleotide sequence: TGTGCCAGCAGCTTATCAGGGGGCGTCAATCAGCCCCAGCATTTT.

The chain combines TRBV7-2 with TRBJ2-3, with D possibly being TRBD2 (6 bases). V lost 4 bases, J lost 1 base, and 9 bases lay in between. Per germline, CDR1 SGHTA and CDR2 FQGNSA. The CDR3 has 14 amino acids. CDR3 sequence: CASSSKRGTDTQYF. CDR3 DNA sequence: TGTGCCAGCAGCTCCAAGCGGGGCACAGATACGCAGTATTTT.

This clone was counted once. The chain uses TRBV3-1 (or the pseudogene TRBV3-2) and TRBJ2-1; TRBD2 agrees at 8 bases. Germline assignment: CDR1 LGHDT and CDR2 YNNKEL (reference sequence). The junction had 10 bases not matched to a gene; V was cut back by 6 bases and J by 9 bases. The CDR3 totals 14 residues. For the CDR3, the DNA is TGTGCCAGCAGTTCCGAGCGGGAGTTGGGTGAGCAGTTCTTC. Amino acid sequence: CASSSERELGEQFF.